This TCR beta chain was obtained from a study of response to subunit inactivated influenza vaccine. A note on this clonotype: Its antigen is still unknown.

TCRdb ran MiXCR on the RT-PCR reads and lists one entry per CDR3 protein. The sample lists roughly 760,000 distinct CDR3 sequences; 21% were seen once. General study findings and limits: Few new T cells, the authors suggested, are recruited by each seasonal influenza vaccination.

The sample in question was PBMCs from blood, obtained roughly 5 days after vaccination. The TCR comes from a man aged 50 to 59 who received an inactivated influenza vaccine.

The CDR3 sequence: CASSLSRLQTSGSYEQYF. The CDR3 bases are TGTGCCAGCAGCTTAAGCAGGCTACAAACTAGCGGGAGTTACGAGCAGTACTTC. V and J are TRBV11-2 and TRBJ2-7; 11 bases are a match to TRBD2. Trimming removed 2 bases from V and 4 bases from J; junction bases left unmatched: 13. CDR3 length: 18 amino acids. CDR1 and CDR2 (germline): SGHAT, FQNNGV.